The 23 T cell receptor beta chains listed next were all sequenced from one sample in a study of T cell repertoires in cytomegalovirus infection. No antigen has been assigned to these receptors. TCRdb reprocessed the reads via MiXCR and lists one record per CDR3 protein. The table has some 500,000 distinct CDR3 sequences, 40% seen once. The sequenced sample was cultured PBMCs, obtained from culture after CMV antigen stimulation. These receptors all come from a human donor in good health (CMV status not recorded). Some clones in this sample may be carry-over from other donors' samples.

The chain couples TRBV2 to TRBJ1-4; 8 bases match TRBD1. The CDR3 covers 13 residues. Germline V lookup: CDR1 SNHLY, CDR2 FYNNEI. The J segment lost 7 bases and the V segment lost 6 bases, leaving 4 bases of the junction unmatched. As DNA, the CDR3 is TGTGCCAGCAGGGGAACAGGGGGTGAAAAACTGTTTTTT. Protein sequence: CASRGTGGEKLFF. Based on the CDR3 plus reference TRBV2 and TRBJ1-4, the full variable domain is EPEVTQTPSHQVTQMGQEVILRCVPISNHLYFYWYRQILGQKVEFLVSFYNNEISEKSEIFDDQFSVERPDGSNFTLKIRSTKLEDSAMYFCASRGTGGEKLFFGSGTQLSVL.

The chain recombines TRBV7-9 with TRBJ2-7; perhaps TRBD1 as D (6 bases). Germline CDR1 is SEHNR and CDR2 is FQNEAQ (reference sequence). Trimming pared 6 bases from V and 4 bases from J, leaving 25 bases between. This CDR3 spans 17 amino acids. This chain's CDR3 is CASSPGGPGQLIYEQYF. DNA for the CDR3: TGTGCCAGCAGTCCCGGCGGCCCCGGACAGCTAATTTACGAGCAGTACTTC.

V gene TRBV4-3 combines with J gene TRBJ1-1; no definite D call. Germline V gene lookup returns CDR1 LGHNA and CDR2 YSLEER. V lost 0 bases to trimming and J lost 1 base, with 3 bases between them. The CDR3 contains 13 residues. CDR3 sequence reads: CASSQEWNTEAFF. The CDR3 nucleotides are TGCGCCAGCAGCCAAGAGTGGAACACTGAAGCTTTCTTT.

This sequence joins TRBV5-6 and TRBJ1-2, with D unclear. In germline, CDR1 is SGHDT, CDR2 YYEEEE. The V and J ends lost 4 bases and 5 bases respectively, with 18 bases between them. The CDR3 is 15 residues long. The CDR3 reads CASSVGLRTGYGYTF. In DNA, the CDR3 is TGTGCCAGCAGCGTAGGACTCAGGACCGGGTATGGCTACACCTTC.

This clonotype has only a few counts. V gene TRBV7-2 combines with J gene TRBJ2-1, with a weak D call TRBD2 (6 bases). The CDR3 spans 16 residues. In germline, CDR1 is SGHTA, CDR2 FQGNSA. V lost 4 bases, J lost 3 bases, and 16 bases lay in between. This chain's CDR3 is CASSSLMAGSYNEQFF. The CDR3 DNA reads as TGTGCCAGCAGCTCTCTGATGGCGGGGAGCTACAATGAGCAGTTCTTC.

This clonotype occurred many times. The rearrangement links TRBV7-2 to TRBJ1-5; D remains unclear. This CDR3 region has 13 residues. With 4 bases removed from V and 1 base from J, the gap between germline ends came to 5 bases. Germline V CDR1 and CDR2: SGHTA, FQGNSA. The CDR3 is CASSSRSNQPQHF. CDR3 coding DNA: TGTGCCAGCAGCTCCAGGAGCAATCAGCCCCAGCATTTT.

V is TRBV6-1 and J is TRBJ1-5; the D is unclear. The CDR3 runs to 14 residues. V lost 0 bases, J lost 7 bases, and 10 bases lay in between. Per germline, CDR1 MNHNS and CDR2 SASEGT. CDR3 sequence reads: CASSEATYLQPQHF. The DNA for the CDR3 is TGTGCCAGCAGTGAAGCGACCTATCTCCAGCCCCAGCATTTT.

V usage is TRBV7-9 and J usage is TRBJ1-6; D unresolved. The CDR3 consists of 12 residues. The germline gives CDR1 SEHNR, CDR2 FQNEAQ (reference sequence). The V and J ends lost 5 bases and 13 bases respectively, with 12 bases between them. This chain's CDR3 is CASSLRTHPLHF. Written as DNA, the CDR3 is TGTGCCAGCAGCCTACGAACGCATCCCCTCCACTTT.

This clonotype was recorded a few times. V is TRBV12-3 or TRBV12-4 and J is TRBJ1-1; TRBD1 agrees at 8 bases. V gave up 6 bases and J gave up 1 base; unmatched junction bases: 4. This CDR3 is built from 14 residues. CDR3 nucleotides: TGTGCCAGCAGCCCCGACAGGGGGAACACTGAAGCTTTCTTT. Translation gives CASSPDRGNTEAFF.

CDR3 amino acids: CASSQSRRTSVDTQYF. The CDR3, as DNA: TGCGCCAGCAGTCAATCGCGTAGGACTAGTGTAGATACGCAGTATTTT. The chain links TRBV23-1 to TRBJ2-3; TRBD2 agrees at 7 bases. TRBV23-1 is identified as an open reading frame with a role that is uncertain. This CDR3 spans 16 amino acids. J lost 5 bases, V lost 0 bases, and 8 bases had no gene match.

Here the CDR3 DNA reads TGTGCCAGCTGCTGGGGAGCCCATGAGCAGTTCTTC. This encodes CASCWGAHEQFF. This chain connects TRBV12-3 or TRBV12-4 to TRBJ2-1; D is perhaps TRBD2 (5 bases). Trimming left V 8 bases short and J 8 bases short, with 13 bases between. This CDR3 is built from 12 residues.

CDR3 nucleotide sequence: TGTGCCAGTGGAATCTTGGCCTATGGCTACACCTTC. Amino acids: CASGILAYGYTF. The chain links TRBV6-1 to TRBJ1-2, with unresolved D. CDR1 MNHNS and CDR2 SASEGT come from the germline V gene. The V end lost 9 bases, the J end lost 4 bases, and 12 bases lay between the germline ends. The CDR3 loop spans 12 amino acids.

This clonotype turned up a few times. V usage is TRBV20-1 and J usage is TRBJ2-2, with 7 bases matching TRBD1. V was pared by 6 bases and J by 2 bases, with 9 bases of the junction left unmatched. The CDR3 has 15 residues. Germline V gene data show CDR1 as DFQATT and CDR2 as SNEGSKA (reference sequence). This chain's CDR3 is CSARGPSPNTGELFF. The CDR3, as DNA: TGCAGTGCAAGGGGGCCCTCCCCAAACACCGGGGAGCTGTTTTTT.

The chain carries TRBV7-8 and TRBJ2-3; D is unclear. Trimming left V 3 bases short and J 4 bases short, with 14 bases between. This CDR3 is 15 amino acids long. Germline CDR1 reads SGHVS; CDR2 reads FQNEAQ. CDR3 region: CASSFTSPLADTQYF. Written as DNA, the CDR3 is TGTGCCAGCAGCTTTACGAGTCCCTTAGCAGATACGCAGTATTTT. Combining the CDR3 with reference TRBV7-8 and TRBJ2-3 gives the whole variable domain GAGVSQSPRYKVAKRGQDVALRCDPISGHVSLFWYQQALGQGPEFLTYFQNEAQLDKSGLPSDRFFAERPEGSVSTLKIQRTQQEDSAVYLCASSFTSPLADTQYFGPGTRLTVL.

This clonotype was detected only a few times. This chain connects TRBV7-2 to TRBJ1-3; possible D gene TRBD1, 5 bases. The V gene's germline CDR1 is SGHTA and CDR2 FQGNSA. The V end lost 5 bases, the J end lost 4 bases, and 15 bases lay between the germline ends. CDR3 length equals 15 residues. The CDR3 protein is CASSPGDGPGNTIYF. In DNA, the CDR3 is TGTGCCAGCAGCCCCGGGGACGGACCCGGAAACACCATATATTTT.

This sequence joins TRBV11-2 and TRBJ2-7; unclear D gene. Germline V lookup: CDR1 SGHAT, CDR2 FQNNGV. Trimming took 2 bases from V and 0 from J, leaving 17 bases between them. The CDR3 length is 17 residues. CDR3 sequence reads: CASSLIRPDPSSYEQYF. DNA for the CDR3: TGTGCCAGCAGCTTAATTAGGCCGGATCCGAGCTCCTACGAGCAGTACTTC.

The rearrangement links TRBV6-6 to TRBJ1-5; no clear D gene. The CDR3 totals 12 residues. The V end was cut by 8 bases, the J end by 1 base, with 6 bases between. Germline V lookup: CDR1 MNHNY, CDR2 SVGAGI (reference sequence). DNA of the CDR3: TGTGCCAGCCTGGACAGCAATCAGCCCCAGCATTTT. Residues: CASLDSNQPQHF.

This chain connects TRBV7-2 to TRBJ2-7; no clear D. The CDR3 sequence is 13 residues long. V lost 5 bases to trimming and J lost 7 bases, with 15 bases between them. Per the germline V gene, CDR1 is SGHTA and CDR2 is FQGNSA. This CDR3 is CASSPPGRWEQYF. The CDR3, as DNA: TGTGCCAGCAGCCCCCCCGGTCGGTGGGAGCAGTACTTC.

This clonotype was counted a few times. V and J are TRBV12-3 or TRBV12-4 and TRBJ2-1; the D gene is possibly TRBD2 (7 bases). CDR3 length: 14 amino acids. Trimming removed 3 bases from V and 8 bases from J, with 14 bases in between. CDR3 residues: CASSFGGPRYEQFF. CDR3 nucleotide sequence: TGTGCCAGCAGTTTCGGGGGGCCTCGCTATGAGCAGTTCTTC.

V is TRBV3-1 and J is TRBJ1-5, with 7 bases that match TRBD1. CDR1 and CDR2 (germline): LGHDT, YNNKEL (reference sequence). The CDR3 contains 14 residues. The V segment lost 1 base and the J segment 5 bases; nucleotides outside the gene matches: 2. The CDR3 protein is CASSQGTGDQPQHF. In DNA form, the CDR3 reads TGTGCCAGCAGCCAAGGGACAGGAGATCAGCCCCAGCATTTT.

The rearrangement joins TRBV5-1 to TRBJ1-4; D is ambiguous. Germline loops: CDR1 SGHRS, CDR2 YFSETQ. The CDR3 has 15 amino acids. V shed 2 bases and J shed 4 bases, with 12 bases lying between them. CDR3 bases: TGCGCCAGCAGCTTTATTGCACAGTATAATGAAAAACTGTTTTTT. It codes for CASSFIAQYNEKLFF. Full variable domain (missing parts from reference TRBV5-1 and TRBJ1-4): KAGVTQTPRYLIKTRGQQVTLSCSPISGHRSVSWYQQTPGQGLQFLFEYFSETQRNKGNFPGRFSGRQFSNSRSEMNVSTLELGDSALYLCASSFIAQYNEKLFFGSGTQLSVL.

J is TRBJ2-7 and V is TRBV7-9; D might be TRBD2 (6 bases). The CDR3 consists of 16 residues. Germline V CDR1 and CDR2: SEHNR, FQNEAQ (reference sequence). V was cut by 5 bases and J by 4 bases, with 21 bases left in between. DNA of the CDR3: TGTGCCAGCAGCCCAACCGGGACTCAACCCTTTTACGAGCAGTACTTC. It codes for CASSPTGTQPFYEQYF.

The rearrangement links TRBV2 to TRBJ1-2; no definite D call. Germline CDR1 is SNHLY and CDR2 is FYNNEI. V dropped 4 bases and J dropped 4 bases, with 16 bases sitting between them. The CDR3 has 15 residues. The CDR3 bases are TGTGCCAGCAGTGCGGTTCCTGGGGTTGGCTATGGCTACACCTTC. This sequence encodes CASSAVPGVGYGYTF.